This TCR beta chain was captured in a study of spatial heterogeneity in lung cancer (dated by TCRdb to 2018 to 2020). With regard to the full study: Samples were obtained from approximately 72 patients with early-stage, untreated non-small cell lung cancer from the lung TRACERx cohort. Follow-up PBMC samples were sequenced whenever the samples were available, and the median time to follow-up was approximately 24 months after resection. Beta-chain transcripts were consistently detected in greater numbers than alpha-chain transcripts, which likely reflects a higher abundance of beta-chain transcripts. In the raw uncorrected reads, each unique combination of TCR and UMI appeared on average more than ten times. In non-small cell lung cancer, the study quantitatively compared TCR alpha and beta repertoires across several tumor regions, matched nontumor lung, and blood. The study linked features of the TCR repertoire to counts of nonsynonymous mutations, which were determined by whole-exome sequencing of tumor tissue. At surgery, hundreds of tumor regions, 64 matched nontumor lung samples and 56 PBMC samples were TCR-sequenced for both alpha and beta chains.

Of note for this clonotype: Its antigen is not yet known. Qualities for individual bases were not recorded, and no much larger clone is one base off.

Taken from cysteine to phenylalanine, the CDR3 has 13 residues. The CDR3 DNA has 39 bases and is translated from base 1. The trim is 6 bases for V and 6 bases for J, with a gap of 15 bases between the germline ends. The paper as a whole reports these results and caveats: Additional single-cell paired TCR alpha and beta sequencing was considered necessary to confirm, at a functional level, the hypothesis that regional TCRs recognize regional mutations. Comparisons of baseline and follow-up blood repertoires included only 14 patients. Ubiquitous expanded tumor TCRs were detected in blood more often at tumor resection than at routine follow-up.

Per the publication, the time point label means: blood at routine non-recurrence follow-up after resection. TCR sequencing used whole RNA extracted from tumor and nontumor lung tissue, or from cryopreserved PBMC samples, without cell sorting. Only patients with enough RNA available from two or more tumor regions were chosen for TCR sequencing. Library preparation used 5' RACE. The sequencer listed for this sample is NextSeq 500. The TCR library protocol attached a unique molecular identifier to each TCR cDNA molecule to allow correction of PCR and sequencing errors. Concerning the study's data processing: TCR identification, UMI-based error correction and CDR3 extraction were performed with Decombinator tools. TCRs above a frequency of 2 per 1,000, corresponding to the top 1% of the tumor frequency distribution, were defined as expanded. Renyi diversity was calculated using the R vegan package after each repertoire was subsampled 100 times to 5,000 TCRs. To build CDR3 similarity networks, amino acid triplet string-kernel similarity was used, and CDR3s were connected when their pairwise similarity was above 0.82. TCRdb ran its own pipeline on the public reads, namely fastp trimming at Q25 and MiXCR clone calling, and kept in-frame beta chains. For every CDR3 protein sequence, its rows merge into one entry that carries the most common genes and DNA. The V and J calls and clone size are TCRdb's, not the authors'. Here the sample has some 120,000 distinct CDR3 sequences; 9% to 15% occur a single time. The ten largest clones add up to around a sixth of the sample.

The sequenced sample was PBMCs, obtained at follow-up. The receptor was isolated from a male donor with early-stage non-small cell lung cancer. Here the chain combines TRBV12-3 or TRBV12-4 and TRBJ2-7, with the D assignment possibly TRBD1 or TRBD2, given 6 matching bases for each. The CDR3 region: CASRQAKGGEQYF. The DNA sequence is given as TGTGCCAGCAGACAAGCCAAGGGGGGCGAGCAGTACTTC.